This T cell receptor (beta chain) was recovered during a study of glioma-infiltrating T cells after dendritic cell vaccination. Study-level background: Samples are from glioblastoma patients in Phase I and II dendritic cell vaccine trials. Treatment, given 2003 to 2012, was autologous tumor lysate-pulsed dendritic cell vaccination.

Germline lookup yields CDR1 SGHTA and CDR2 FQGNSA. The CDR3 has 13 residues. V was clipped by 5 bases and J by 10 bases, with 12 bases between them. Blood PBMC samples: pre-vaccination, two weeks post third vaccination, and at tumor progression. The immunoSEQ assay amplified TCRB CDR3 from up to roughly 2 ug DNA. This table comes from immunoSEQ multiplex PCR, and its TCRdb copy is limited to in-frame clones, with some not included. The sample lists around 72,000 clones, 81% occurring once. The TCR sequence derives from a human donor with glioblastoma. This chain uses TRBV7-2 with TRBJ1-6; D is unresolved. The sample in question was blood, obtained before dendritic cell vaccination. The CDR3, as DNA: TGTGCCAGCAGCATCCGGGTCGGATCACCCCTCCACTTT. Its protein product is CASSIRVGSPLHF.